A selection of T cell receptor beta chains follows, all from one sample in a study of T cells in Graves' hyperthyroidism and ophthalmopathy. TCRdb passed the multiplex PCR reads through MiXCR, listing each CDR3 protein once. Among 490,000 or so distinct CDR3 sequences listed, 20% to 25% were seen once. The sample consisted of blood. Receptor source: a woman in her 70s with Graves' ophthalmopathy. CDR3s leave out the opening cysteine and the closing phenylalanine or tryptophan. Each record gives: J gene, V gene, CDR3 protein.

>TRBJ1-1|TRBV10-3
AISESGGGAF
>TRBJ1-1|TRBV19
ASSPFRRATEAF
>TRBJ2-5|TRBV12-3/TRBV12-4
ASKTGVGWTQY
>TRBJ2-1|TRBV20-1
SVKRGVDEQF
>TRBJ1-6|TRBV29-1
SAGDRGNSPLH
>TRBJ2-7|TRBV10-2
AKEWGQHYEQY
>TRBJ1-2|TRBV7-2
ASRLRQGNYGYT
>TRBJ1-1|TRBV27
ASSLSAGVGTEAF
>TRBJ2-3|TRBV12-3/TRBV12-4
ASSIIAGGADTQY
>TRBJ2-2|TRBV12-3/TRBV12-4
ASSLRPPGELF
>TRBJ1-1|TRBV6-1
ASSEVNRNTEAF
>TRBJ2-7|TRBV12-3/TRBV12-4
ASSLGSPIYYEQY
>TRBJ1-1|TRBV19
ASSISHRTVGAEAF
>TRBJ1-1|TRBV6-1
ASSPSRGRREAF
>TRBJ2-2|TRBV12-3/TRBV12-4
ASSPGTSGNTGELF
>TRBJ1-1|TRBV10-3
ATNFGTEAF
>TRBJ2-1|TRBV5-5
ASSLLGQGYNEQF
>TRBJ2-1|TRBV5-1
ASSPQGLAVGNEQF
>TRBJ1-5|TRBV28
ASSRGQLGQPQH
>TRBJ2-1|TRBV7-2
ASSRMSGSYNEQF
>TRBJ1-1|TRBV3-1
ASSQVSVANTEAF
>TRBJ2-7|TRBV5-6
ASSLGGFYEQY
>TRBJ2-3|TRBV18
ASSPPGPDTQY
>TRBJ1-5|TRBV10-3
AISESISGQPQH
>TRBJ2-5|TRBV11-2
ASSLLRNLYQETQY
>TRBJ2-5|TRBV20-1
SASRGAGETQY
>TRBJ1-2|TRBV7-9
ASSPTGGNYGYT
>TRBJ2-5|TRBV4-2
ASSQVGGEETQY
>TRBJ2-7|TRBV20-1
SAWTSESEQY
>TRBJ2-1|TRBV28
ASSFEASYNEQF
>TRBJ2-7|TRBV3-1
ASSQGLFYEQY
>TRBJ2-1|TRBV6-1
ASSEAGTGGYNEQF
>TRBJ1-1|TRBV2
ASSEGAWNTEAF